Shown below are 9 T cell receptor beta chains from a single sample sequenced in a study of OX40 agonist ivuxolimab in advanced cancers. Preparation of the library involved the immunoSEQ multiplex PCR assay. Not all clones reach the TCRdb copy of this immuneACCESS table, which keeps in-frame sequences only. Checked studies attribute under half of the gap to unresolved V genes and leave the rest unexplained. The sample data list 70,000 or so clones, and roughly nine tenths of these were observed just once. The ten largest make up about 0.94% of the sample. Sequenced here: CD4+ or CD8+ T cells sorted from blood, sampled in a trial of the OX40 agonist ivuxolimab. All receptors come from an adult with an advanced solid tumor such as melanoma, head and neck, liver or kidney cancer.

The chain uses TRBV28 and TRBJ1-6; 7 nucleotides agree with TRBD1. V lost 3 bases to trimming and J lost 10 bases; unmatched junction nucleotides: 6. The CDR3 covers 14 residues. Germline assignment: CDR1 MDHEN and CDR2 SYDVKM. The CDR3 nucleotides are TGTGCCAGCAGTTTGGGGACAGTGGTATCACCCCTCCACTTT. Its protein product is CASSLGTVVSPLHF.

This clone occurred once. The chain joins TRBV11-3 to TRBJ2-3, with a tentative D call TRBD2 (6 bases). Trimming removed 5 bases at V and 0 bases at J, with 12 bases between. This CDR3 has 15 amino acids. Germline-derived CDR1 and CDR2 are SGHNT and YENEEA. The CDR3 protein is CASSPRERSTDTQYF. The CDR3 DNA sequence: TGTGCCAGCAGCCCCCGGGAGCGGAGCACAGATACGCAGTATTTT.

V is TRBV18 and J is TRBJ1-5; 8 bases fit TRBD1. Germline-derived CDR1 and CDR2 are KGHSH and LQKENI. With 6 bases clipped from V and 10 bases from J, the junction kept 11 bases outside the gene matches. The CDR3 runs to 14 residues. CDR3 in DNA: TGTGCCAGCTCGGCGGACAGGGAGATTGGTCCCCAGCATTTT. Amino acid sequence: CASSADREIGPQHF.

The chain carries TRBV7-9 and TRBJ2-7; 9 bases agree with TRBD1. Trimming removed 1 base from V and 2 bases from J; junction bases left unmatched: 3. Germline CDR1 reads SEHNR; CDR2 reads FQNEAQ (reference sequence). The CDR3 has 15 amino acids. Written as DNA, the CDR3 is TGTGCCAGCAGCTTAGGGACAGGGGTCGCCTACGAGCAGTACTTC. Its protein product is CASSLGTGVAYEQYF.

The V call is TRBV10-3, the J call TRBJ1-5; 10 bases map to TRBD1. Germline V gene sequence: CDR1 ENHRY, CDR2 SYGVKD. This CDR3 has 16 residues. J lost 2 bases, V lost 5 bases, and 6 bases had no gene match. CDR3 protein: CAISHDRGPGNQPQHF. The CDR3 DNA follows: TGTGCCATCAGTCACGACAGGGGGCCTGGCAATCAGCCCCAGCATTTT.

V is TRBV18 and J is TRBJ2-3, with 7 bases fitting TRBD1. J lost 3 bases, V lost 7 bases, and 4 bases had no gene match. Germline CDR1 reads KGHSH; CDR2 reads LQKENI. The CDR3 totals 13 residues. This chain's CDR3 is CASYRDSTDTQYF. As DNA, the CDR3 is TGTGCCAGCTACCGGGACAGTACAGATACGCAGTATTTT.

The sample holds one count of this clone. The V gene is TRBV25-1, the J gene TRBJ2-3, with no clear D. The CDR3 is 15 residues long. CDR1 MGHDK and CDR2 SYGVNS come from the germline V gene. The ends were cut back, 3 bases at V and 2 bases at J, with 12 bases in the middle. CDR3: CASSDRTRSTDTQYF. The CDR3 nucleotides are TGTGCCAGCAGTGATCGGACCCGGTCCACAGATACGCAGTATTTT.

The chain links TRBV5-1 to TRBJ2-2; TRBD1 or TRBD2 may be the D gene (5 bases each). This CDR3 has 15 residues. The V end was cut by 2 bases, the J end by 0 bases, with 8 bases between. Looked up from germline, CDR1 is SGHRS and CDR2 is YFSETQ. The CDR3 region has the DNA TGCGCCAGCAGCTTCGGGGCTACGAACACCGGGGAGCTGTTTTTT. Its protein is CASSFGATNTGELFF.

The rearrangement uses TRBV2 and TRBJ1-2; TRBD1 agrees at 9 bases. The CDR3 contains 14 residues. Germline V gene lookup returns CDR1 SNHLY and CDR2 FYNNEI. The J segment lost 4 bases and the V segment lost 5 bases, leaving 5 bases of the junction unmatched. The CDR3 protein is CASSRRDRAYGYTF. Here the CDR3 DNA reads TGTGCCAGCAGTAGGAGGGACAGGGCCTATGGCTACACCTTC.